The T cell receptor beta chain described here comes from a study of blood T cell repertoires in COVID-19. As for the study in general: Samples taken during acute and convalescent COVID-19 were collected in the United States, Italy and Spain. Nucleic acid was either cDNA or gDNA, and it came from T cells, B-cell-depleted T cells, or PBMCs.

Original handling: It was from reference gene primer amplification that nucleated cell counts were estimated. Method: immunoSEQ multiplex PCR; TCRdb's copy keeps in-frame clones and lacks some. The V and J calls and the clone size are those of that table, but D and trimming were determined from the DNA. The data contain some 160,000 clones, about 82% of them singletons. V lost 2 bases and J lost 5, with 9 bases in between. Germline V gene sequence: CDR1 SGDLS, CDR2 YYNGEE. This CDR3 comprises 13 residues. This clone was seen just once. V and J are TRBV9 and TRBJ2-3; the D gene is possibly TRBD2 (6 bases). The sample consisted of peripheral blood. The receptor was derived from a man between 65 and 80 years old with active or convalescent COVID-19. CDR3 DNA sequence: TGTGCCAGCAGCGTGTCTAGCGAAGATACGCAGTATTTT. Residues: CASSVSSEDTQYF.